A single sample gave rise to the 5 T cell receptor beta chains below, sequenced in a study of T cells of healthy individuals. MiXCR was run by TCRdb on the 5' RACE reads, yielding one entry per CDR3 protein. The table has about 41,000 distinct CDR3 sequences, about 4.2% seen once. These receptors were obtained from a human donor in good health.

This CDR3 is CASSLISGTSGSTGNEQFF. CDR3 in DNA: TGTGCCAGCAGCCTAATTTCCGGGACTAGCGGGAGCACGGGGAATGAGCAGTTCTTC. The chain links TRBV7-3 to TRBJ2-1; 14 bases map to TRBD2. Germline CDR1 SGHTA, CDR2 FQGTGA. This CDR3 has 19 amino acids. Trimming took 5 bases from V and 7 from J; bases not matched to a gene: 16.

In its sample, this clonotype was seen many times. This rearrangement joins TRBV5-6 to TRBJ2-4; D unresolved. In germline, CDR1 is SGHDT, CDR2 YYEEEE. V was cut by 1 base and J by 0 bases, with 17 bases left in between. There are 18 residues in the CDR3. The CDR3 nucleotides are TGTGCCAGCAGCTTGAGACCCTACGAGTCGTTAGCCAAAAACATTCAGTACTTC. This gives the protein CASSLRPYESLAKNIQYF.

This clonotype has more than one count but fewer than ten. The chain uses TRBV20-1 and TRBJ2-1; 10 nucleotides match TRBD2. V shed 6 bases, J shed 8 bases, and the junction held 22 bases outside the gene matches. Germline CDR1 is DFQATT and CDR2 is SNEGSKA (reference sequence). The CDR3 has 18 residues. As DNA, the CDR3 is TGCAGTGCCACCGGGACAGCGGATGGGAAGCGGGGGGGCCATGAGCAGTTCTTC. Its protein product is CSATGTADGKRGGHEQFF.

The genes are TRBV20-1 and TRBJ2-3; a possible D gene is TRBD2 (6 bases). The CDR3 consists of 13 residues. The germline V and J ends were trimmed by 4 bases and 8 bases, with 16 bases remaining between them. CDR1 is DFQATT and CDR2 is SNEGSKA in the germline V gene (reference sequence). Written as DNA, the CDR3 is TGCAGTGCTACTCCCACGGGGGTAGGTACGCAGTATTTT. This encodes CSATPTGVGTQYF.

Ten or more counts support this clonotype. V gene TRBV5-1 combines with J gene TRBJ2-3, with D perhaps TRBD1 or TRBD2 (5 bases each). The germline gives CDR1 SGHRS, CDR2 YFSETQ. The ends were cut back, 0 bases at V and 2 bases at J, with 13 bases in the middle. The CDR3 length is 16 residues. CDR3 sequence (DNA): TGCGCCAGCAGCTTGGCTCCGGGACGTATCACAGATACGCAGTATTTT. Translation gives CASSLAPGRITDTQYF.